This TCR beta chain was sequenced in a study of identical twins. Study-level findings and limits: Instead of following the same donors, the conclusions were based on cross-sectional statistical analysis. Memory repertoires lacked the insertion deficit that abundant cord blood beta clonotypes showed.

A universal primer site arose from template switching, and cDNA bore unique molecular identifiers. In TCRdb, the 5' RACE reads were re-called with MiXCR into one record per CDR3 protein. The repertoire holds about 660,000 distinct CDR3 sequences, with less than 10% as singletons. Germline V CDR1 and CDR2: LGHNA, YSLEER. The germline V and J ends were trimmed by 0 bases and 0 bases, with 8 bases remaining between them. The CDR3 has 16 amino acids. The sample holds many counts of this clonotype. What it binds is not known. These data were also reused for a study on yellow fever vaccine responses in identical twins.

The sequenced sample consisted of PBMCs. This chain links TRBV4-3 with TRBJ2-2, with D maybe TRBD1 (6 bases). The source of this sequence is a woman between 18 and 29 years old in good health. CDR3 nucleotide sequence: TGCGCCAGCAGCCAAGACGCAGGGGCGAACACCGGGGAGCTGTTTTTT. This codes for CASSQDAGANTGELFF.